Listed below are T cell receptor beta chains from one sample, sequenced in a study of blood T cell repertoires in COVID-19. Sequenced by immunoSEQ multiplex PCR; TCRdb stores in-frame clones only, minus some. The sample has 200,000 to 300,000 clones; roughly 83% are singletons. The material sequenced was peripheral blood. These receptors all stem from a woman older than 75 with acute or convalescent COVID-19. Both conserved end residues are part of each CDR3. Fields, in order: D gene, V gene, J gene, clone size, CDR3 DNA, CDR3 protein. A D gene is named only where the DNA matches it firmly. Size is omitted from some rows. Given values are once, few, many or a class for expanded clones.

>.|TRBV2|TRBJ1-1|.
TGTGCCAGCAGAGCCGGGACACCGAACACTGAAGCTTTCTTT
CASRAGTPNTEAFF
>.|TRBV3-1/TRBV3-2|TRBJ1-5|.
TGTGCCAGCAGCCATCGGGGGAGAAGCCAGCCCCAGCATTTT
CASSHRGRSQPQHF
>.|TRBV6-5|TRBJ1-1|.
TGTGCCAGCAGTAACACCAGGGGCGGCACTGAAGCTTTCTTT
CASSNTRGGTEAFF
>.|TRBV27|TRBJ1-2|.
TGTGCCAGCAGTGCCACCCCGACCGGGACACTAAGTCCCTATGGCTACACCTTC
CASSATPTGTLSPYGYTF
>.|TRBV28|TRBJ2-7|once
TGTGCCAGCAGTTTTGGGGGGTCAGGGGGTCTCCACGAGCAGTACTTC
CASSFGGSGGLHEQYF
>TRBD2|TRBV5-1|TRBJ2-2|.
TGCGCCAGCAGCTTTAGCGGGGGGGCCCCCGGGGAGCTGTTTTTT
CASSFSGGAPGELFF
>.|TRBV28|TRBJ1-1|.
TGTGCCAGCAGTGTGGACATACCCACTGAAGCTTTCTTT
CASSVDIPTEAFF
>TRBD1|TRBV2|TRBJ1-3|.
TGTGCCAGGAGGACAGGGGAGCTCTCTGGAAACACCATATATTTT
CARRTGELSGNTIYF
>.|TRBV29-1|TRBJ1-3|.
TGCAGCGTTGGGGACAACGGAAACACCATATATTTT
CSVGDNGNTIYF
>TRBD2|TRBV3-1/TRBV3-2|TRBJ2-7|.
TGTGCCAGCAGCCAGACTAGCGGGGGTTACGAGCAGTACTTC
CASSQTSGGYEQYF
>TRBD1|TRBV9|TRBJ1-5|.
TGTGCCAGCAGCGAGGGACAGCACAATCAGCCCCAGCATTTT
CASSEGQHNQPQHF
>.|TRBV6-1|TRBJ2-1|.
TGTGCCAGCAGTGAAGGGGGTAAGGGGCGAAAGAATGAGCAGTTCTTC
CASSEGGKGRKNEQFF
>.|TRBV6-5|TRBJ1-6|.
TGTGCCAGCAGCCGAACTGATAATTCACCCCTCCACTTT
CASSRTDNSPLHF
>.|TRBV18|TRBJ1-1|.
TGTGCCACCACAGACAGCATGAACACTGAAGCTTTCTTT
CATTDSMNTEAFF
>.|TRBV6-5|TRBJ2-5|.
TGTGCCAGCAGCCTGGGCCCGCCTGGAGAGACCCAGTACTTC
CASSLGPPGETQYF
>TRBD1|TRBV4-2|TRBJ1-2|.
TGTGCCAGCAGCCAAGATCCTGGGACAGGGGGTCTCTATGGCTACACCTTC
CASSQDPGTGGLYGYTF
>TRBD2|TRBV11-2|TRBJ2-7|.
TGTGCCAGCAGTTCGACGGGACTACCCCCCTACGAGCAGTACTTC
CASSSTGLPPYEQYF
>.|TRBV5-1|TRBJ1-1|few
TGCGCCAGCAGCTTGATGGCGGATGGGACTGAAGCTTTCTTT
CASSLMADGTEAFF
>.|TRBV2|TRBJ1-5|.
TGTGCCACCAGTCAGGAAAACAATCAGCCCCAGCATTTT
CATSQENNQPQHF
>.|TRBV4-1|TRBJ1-2|few
TGCGCCAGCAGCCAAGGCAGGCAGGGCTATGGCTACACCTTC
CASSQGRQGYGYTF
>TRBD1|TRBV9|TRBJ2-2|.
TGTGCCAGCAGCTCACACAGGGGCACCGGGGAGCTGTTTTTT
CASSSHRGTGELFF
>.|TRBV12-3/TRBV12-4|TRBJ1-3|.
TGTGCCAGCAGTTTAGGGACACTCACGGCCATATATTTT
CASSLGTLTAIYF
>.|TRBV5-1|TRBJ1-5|.
TGCGCCAGCAGCTTAGGGAGGGATCAGCCCCAGCATTTT
CASSLGRDQPQHF
>.|TRBV9|TRBJ1-2|.
TGTGCCAGCAGCGGGGCCGGCAGGGTCGGTGGCTACACCTTC
CASSGAGRVGGYTF
>.|TRBV18|TRBJ1-1|.
TGTGCCAGCTCGCTTACGGGACTGACTATGAACACTGAAGCTTTCTTT
CASSLTGLTMNTEAFF
>.|TRBV7-2|TRBJ2-7|.
TGTGCCAGCAGCCGGGACAATACCTACGAGCAGTACTTC
CASSRDNTYEQYF
>.|TRBV28|TRBJ1-6|.
TGTGCCAGCAGACCCCTCGTACGGGAGACGGGTTCACCCCTCCACTTT
CASRPLVRETGSPLHF
>TRBD1|TRBV3-1/TRBV3-2|TRBJ2-5|once
TGTGCCAGCAGCCAAGTGGGACAGGGGCCGTGGGAGACCCAGTACTTC
CASSQVGQGPWETQYF
>TRBD2|TRBV6-5|TRBJ2-7|once
TGTGCCAGCACCTCGGGGGGATTAGGAACCTACGAGCAGTACTTC
CASTSGGLGTYEQYF
>.|TRBV19|TRBJ2-1|.
TGTGCCAGTAGTCCCCTGGGCGGGGATTACAATGAGCAGTTCTTC
CASSPLGGDYNEQFF
>.|TRBV5-1|TRBJ1-4|.
TGCGCCAGCAGCTTGGTAGGGGGGGATGCTAATGAAAAACTGTTTTTT
CASSLVGGDANEKLFF
>.|TRBV10-3|TRBJ2-3|.
TGTGCCATCAGTGAGTGGGGCGCCGGCACAGATACGCAGTATTTT
CAISEWGAGTDTQYF
>.|TRBV5-6|TRBJ1-4|.
TGTGCCAGCAGCTTCTGGCAGGGAAGGGGAAATGAAAAACTGTTTTTT
CASSFWQGRGNEKLFF
>.|TRBV27|TRBJ1-1|.
TGTGCCAGCAGATCAAACAGGGTAGGGGACACTGAAGCTTTCTTT
CASRSNRVGDTEAFF
>.|TRBV18|TRBJ2-7|.
TGTGCCAGCTCACTCTCCGGGGTTTCCTACGAGCAGTACTTC
CASSLSGVSYEQYF
>.|TRBV19|TRBJ1-5|few
TGTGCCAGTAGTATTAGTACCCTCAAGTGGCCCCAGCATTTT
CASSISTLKWPQHF
>.|TRBV2|TRBJ1-1|.
TGTGCCAGCACCGGACAACTTCCGAACACTGAAGCTTTCTTT
CASTGQLPNTEAFF
>TRBD1|TRBV6-1|TRBJ1-1|.
TGTGCCAGCAGTCCCCGGGACAGGGGGAACACTGAAGCTTTCTTT
CASSPRDRGNTEAFF
>.|TRBV5-1|TRBJ1-2|.
TGCGCCAGCAGCTTGGTACCAGACTATGGCTACACCTTC
CASSLVPDYGYTF
>TRBD1|TRBV7-2|TRBJ1-4|.
TGTGCCAGCAGCTTTGACAGGGGGGACGAAAAACTGTTTTTT
CASSFDRGDEKLFF
>TRBD2|TRBV29-1|TRBJ2-2|.
TGCAGCGTTGAGGCTAGCGGGGGGGCGGTCACCGGGGAGCTGTTTTTT
CSVEASGGAVTGELFF